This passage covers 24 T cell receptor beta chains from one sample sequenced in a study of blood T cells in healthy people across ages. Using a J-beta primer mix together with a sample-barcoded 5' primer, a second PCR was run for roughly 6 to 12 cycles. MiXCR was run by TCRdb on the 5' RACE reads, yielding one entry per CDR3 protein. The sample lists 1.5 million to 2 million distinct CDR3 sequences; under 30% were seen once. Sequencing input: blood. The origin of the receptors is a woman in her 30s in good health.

The CDR3 DNA follows: TGTGCCAGCAAAGATCCAGGAACTGAAGCTTTCTTT. As protein: CASKDPGTEAFF. The chain has TRBV2 and TRBJ1-1; D gene uncertain. Germline V gives CDR1 SNHLY, CDR2 FYNNEI. The CDR3 totals 12 residues. V was clipped by 7 bases and J by 5 bases, with 11 bases between them.

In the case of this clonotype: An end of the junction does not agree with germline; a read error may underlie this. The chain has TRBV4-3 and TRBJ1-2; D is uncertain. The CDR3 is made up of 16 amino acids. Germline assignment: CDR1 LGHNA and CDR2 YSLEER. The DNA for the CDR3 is TGCGCCAACAGCCAAGATGCCGGCGAGGACTTCTATGGCTACACCTTC. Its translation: CANSQDAGEDFYGYTF.

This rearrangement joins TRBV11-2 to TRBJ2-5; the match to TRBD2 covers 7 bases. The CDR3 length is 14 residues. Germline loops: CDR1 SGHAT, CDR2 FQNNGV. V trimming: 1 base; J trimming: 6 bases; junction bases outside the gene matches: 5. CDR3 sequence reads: CASSLVGAGKTQYF. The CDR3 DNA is TGTGCCAGCAGCTTAGTAGGAGCGGGAAAGACCCAGTACTTC. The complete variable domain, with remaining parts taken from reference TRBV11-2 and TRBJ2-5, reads EAGVAQSPRYKIIEKRQSVAFWCNPISGHATLYWYQQILGQGPKLLIQFQNNGVVDDSQLPKDRFSAERLKGVDSTLKIQPAKLEDSAVYLCASSLVGAGKTQYFGPGTRLLVL.

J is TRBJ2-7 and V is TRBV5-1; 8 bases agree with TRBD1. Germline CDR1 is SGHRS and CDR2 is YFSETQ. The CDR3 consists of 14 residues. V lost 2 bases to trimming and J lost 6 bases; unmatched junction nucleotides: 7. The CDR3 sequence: CASSFQGQGSEQYF. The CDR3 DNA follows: TGCGCCAGCAGCTTTCAAGGACAGGGCTCCGAGCAGTACTTC.

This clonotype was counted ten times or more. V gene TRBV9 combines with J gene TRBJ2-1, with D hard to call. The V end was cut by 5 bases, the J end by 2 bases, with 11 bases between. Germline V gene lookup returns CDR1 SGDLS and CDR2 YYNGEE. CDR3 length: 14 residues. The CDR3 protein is CASSRTVTYNEQFF. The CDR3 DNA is TGTGCCAGCAGTAGGACGGTCACCTACAATGAGCAGTTCTTC.

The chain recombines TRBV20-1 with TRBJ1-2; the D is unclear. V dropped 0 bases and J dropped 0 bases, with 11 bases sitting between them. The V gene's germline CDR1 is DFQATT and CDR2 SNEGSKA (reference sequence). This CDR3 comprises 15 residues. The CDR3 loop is CSARDSSPPNYGYTF. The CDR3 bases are TGCAGTGCTAGAGACTCCAGCCCTCCTAACTATGGCTACACCTTC.

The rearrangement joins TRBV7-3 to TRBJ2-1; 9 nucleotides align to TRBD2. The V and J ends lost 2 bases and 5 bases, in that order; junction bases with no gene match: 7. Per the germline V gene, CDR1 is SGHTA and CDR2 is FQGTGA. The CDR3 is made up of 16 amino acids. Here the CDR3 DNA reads TGTGCCAGCAGCTTAGCGGGGGGGCTAGTGGACAATGAGCAGTTCTTC. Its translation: CASSLAGGLVDNEQFF.

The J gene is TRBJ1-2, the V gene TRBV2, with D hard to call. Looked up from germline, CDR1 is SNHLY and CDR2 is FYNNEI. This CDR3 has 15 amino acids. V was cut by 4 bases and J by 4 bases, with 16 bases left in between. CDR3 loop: CASSGDPLDGYGYTF. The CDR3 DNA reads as TGTGCCAGCAGTGGTGACCCCTTAGACGGCTATGGCTACACCTTC. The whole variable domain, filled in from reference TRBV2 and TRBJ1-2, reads EPEVTQTPSHQVTQMGQEVILRCVPISNHLYFYWYRQILGQKVEFLVSFYNNEISEKSEIFDDQFSVERPDGSNFTLKIRSTKLEDSAMYFCASSGDPLDGYGYTFGSGTRLTVV.

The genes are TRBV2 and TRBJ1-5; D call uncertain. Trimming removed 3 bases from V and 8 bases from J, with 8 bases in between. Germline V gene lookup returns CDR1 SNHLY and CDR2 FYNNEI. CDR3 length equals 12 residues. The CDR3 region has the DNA TGTGCCAGCAGTGAGGGGAGGGAGCCCCAGCATTTT. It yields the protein CASSEGREPQHF.

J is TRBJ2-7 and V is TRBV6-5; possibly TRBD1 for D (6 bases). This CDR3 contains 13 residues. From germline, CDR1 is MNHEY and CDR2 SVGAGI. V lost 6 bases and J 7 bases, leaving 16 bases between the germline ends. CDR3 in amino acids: CASSLQGMREQYF. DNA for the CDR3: TGTGCCAGCAGCCTACAGGGTATGCGGGAGCAGTACTTC.

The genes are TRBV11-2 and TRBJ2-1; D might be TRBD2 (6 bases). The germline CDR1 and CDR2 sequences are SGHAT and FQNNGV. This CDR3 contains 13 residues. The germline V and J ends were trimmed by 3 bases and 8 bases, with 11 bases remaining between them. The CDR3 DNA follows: TGTGCCAGCAGCTTCCTACTAGCTGATGAGCAGTTCTTC. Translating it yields CASSFLLADEQFF.

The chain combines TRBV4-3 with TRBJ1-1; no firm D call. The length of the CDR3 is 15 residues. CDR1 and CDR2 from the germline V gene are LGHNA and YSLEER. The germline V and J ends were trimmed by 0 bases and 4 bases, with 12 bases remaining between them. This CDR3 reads CASSQDSVGTTEAFF. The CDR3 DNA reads TGCGCCAGCAGCCAAGATAGTGTAGGAACCACTGAAGCTTTCTTT.

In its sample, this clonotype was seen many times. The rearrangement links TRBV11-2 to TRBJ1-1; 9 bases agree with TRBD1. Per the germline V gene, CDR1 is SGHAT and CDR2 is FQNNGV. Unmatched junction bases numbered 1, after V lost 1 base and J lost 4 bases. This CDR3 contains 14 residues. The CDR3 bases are TGTGCCAGCAGCTTAGCACAGGGGGCCACTGAAGCTTTCTTT. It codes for CASSLAQGATEAFF.

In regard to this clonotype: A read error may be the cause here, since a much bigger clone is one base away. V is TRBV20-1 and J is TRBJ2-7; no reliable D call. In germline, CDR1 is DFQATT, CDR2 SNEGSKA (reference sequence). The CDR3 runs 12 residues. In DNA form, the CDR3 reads TGCAGTGCTCGTGACAATTCCTACAAGCAGTACTTC. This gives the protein CSARDNSYKQYF.

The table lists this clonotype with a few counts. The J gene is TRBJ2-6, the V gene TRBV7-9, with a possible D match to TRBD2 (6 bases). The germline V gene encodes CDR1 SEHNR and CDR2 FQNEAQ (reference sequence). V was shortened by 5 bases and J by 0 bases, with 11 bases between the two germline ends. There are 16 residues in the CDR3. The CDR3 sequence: CASSRSGSSGANVLTF. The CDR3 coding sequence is TGTGCCAGCAGCCGATCCGGGAGCTCTGGGGCCAACGTCCTGACTTTC.

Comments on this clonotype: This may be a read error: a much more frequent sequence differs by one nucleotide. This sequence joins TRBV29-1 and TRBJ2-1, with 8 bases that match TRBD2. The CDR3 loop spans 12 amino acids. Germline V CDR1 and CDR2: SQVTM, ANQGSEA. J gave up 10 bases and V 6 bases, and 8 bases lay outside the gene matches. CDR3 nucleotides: TGCAGCGTCGGGACTAGTGTCGACGAGCAGTTCTTC. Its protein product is CSVGTSVDEQFF.

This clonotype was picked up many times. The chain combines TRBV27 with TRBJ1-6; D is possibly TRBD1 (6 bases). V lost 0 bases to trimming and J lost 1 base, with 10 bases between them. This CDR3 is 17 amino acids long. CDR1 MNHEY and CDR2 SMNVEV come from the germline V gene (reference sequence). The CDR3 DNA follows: TGTGCCAGCAGTTTATCGATGAGGGGGTCCTATAATTCACCCCTCCACTTT. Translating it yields CASSLSMRGSYNSPLHF.

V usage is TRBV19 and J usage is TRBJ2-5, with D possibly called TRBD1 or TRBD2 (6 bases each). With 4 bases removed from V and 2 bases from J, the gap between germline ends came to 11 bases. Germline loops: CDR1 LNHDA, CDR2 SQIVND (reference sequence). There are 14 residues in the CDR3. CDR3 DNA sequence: TGTGCCAGTAGTAGGAGGGGGTCTCAAGAGACCCAGTACTTC. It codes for CASSRRGSQETQYF.

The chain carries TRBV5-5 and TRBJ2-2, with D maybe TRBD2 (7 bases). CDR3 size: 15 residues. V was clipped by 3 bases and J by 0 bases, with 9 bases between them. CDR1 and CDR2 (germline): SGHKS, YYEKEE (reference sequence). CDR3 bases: TGTGCCAGCAGCTGGGGGGGCGCGAACACCGGGGAGCTGTTTTTT. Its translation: CASSWGGANTGELFF.

CDR3: CASSQEEALADTQYF. The CDR3 DNA sequence: TGTGCCAGCAGCCAAGAGGAAGCGCTAGCAGATACGCAGTATTTT. The genes are TRBV4-2 and TRBJ2-3, with D uncertain. CDR3 length equals 15 residues. V lost 0 bases to trimming and J lost 4 bases, with 11 bases between them. Per the germline V gene, CDR1 is LGHNA and CDR2 is YNFKEQ.

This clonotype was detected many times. CDR3: CAIREEGAPAYEQYF. The CDR3 region has the DNA TGTGCCATCAGGGAGGAGGGGGCCCCCGCCTACGAGCAGTACTTC. The J gene is TRBJ2-7, the V gene TRBV10-3; D might be TRBD1 (7 bases). The CDR3 has 15 amino acids. Trimming removed 6 bases at V and 2 bases at J, with 17 bases between. Germline assignment: CDR1 ENHRY and CDR2 SYGVKD.

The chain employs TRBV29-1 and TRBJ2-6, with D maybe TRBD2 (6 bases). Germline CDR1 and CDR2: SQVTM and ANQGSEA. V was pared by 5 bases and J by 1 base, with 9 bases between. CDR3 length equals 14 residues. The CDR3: CSVPGESGANVLTF. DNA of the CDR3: TGCAGCGTTCCGGGGGAATCTGGGGCCAACGTCCTGACTTTC.

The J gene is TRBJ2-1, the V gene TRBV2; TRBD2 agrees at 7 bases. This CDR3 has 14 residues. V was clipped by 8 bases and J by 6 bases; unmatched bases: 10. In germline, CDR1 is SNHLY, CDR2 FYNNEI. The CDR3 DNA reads TGTGCCAGCGAGCCCAGCGGGAACCTCAATGAGCAGTTCTTC. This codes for CASEPSGNLNEQFF. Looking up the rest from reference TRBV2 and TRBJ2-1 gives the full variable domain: EPEVTQTPSHQVTQMGQEVILRCVPISNHLYFYWYRQILGQKVEFLVSFYNNEISEKSEIFDDQFSVERPDGSNFTLKIRSTKLEDSAMYFCASEPSGNLNEQFFGPGTRLTVL.

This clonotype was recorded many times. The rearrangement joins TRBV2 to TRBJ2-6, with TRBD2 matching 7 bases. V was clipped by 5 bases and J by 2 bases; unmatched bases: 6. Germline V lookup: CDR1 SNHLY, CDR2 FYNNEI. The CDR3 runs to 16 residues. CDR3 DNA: TGTGCCAGCAGTCTTGGCCTAGCGGCTGGGGCCAACGTCCTGACTTTC. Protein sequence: CASSLGLAAGANVLTF.